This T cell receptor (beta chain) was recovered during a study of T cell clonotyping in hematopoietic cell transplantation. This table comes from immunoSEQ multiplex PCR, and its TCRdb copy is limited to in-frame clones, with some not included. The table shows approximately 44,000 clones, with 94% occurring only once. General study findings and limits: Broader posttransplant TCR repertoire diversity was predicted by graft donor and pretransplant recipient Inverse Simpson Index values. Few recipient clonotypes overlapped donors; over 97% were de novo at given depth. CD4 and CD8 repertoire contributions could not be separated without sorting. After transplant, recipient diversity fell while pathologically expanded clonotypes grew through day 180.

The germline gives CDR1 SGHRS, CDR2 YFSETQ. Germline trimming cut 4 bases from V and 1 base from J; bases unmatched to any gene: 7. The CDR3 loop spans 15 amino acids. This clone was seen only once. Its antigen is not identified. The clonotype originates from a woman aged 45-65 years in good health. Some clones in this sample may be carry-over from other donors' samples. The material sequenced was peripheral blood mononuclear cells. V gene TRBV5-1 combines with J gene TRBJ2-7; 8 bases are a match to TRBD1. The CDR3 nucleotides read TGCGCCAGCAGCCCGGGGGACAGGCAATCCTACGAGCAGTACTTC. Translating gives CASSPGDRQSYEQYF.